This T cell receptor beta chain stems from a study of blood T cell repertoires in COVID-19. Study as a whole: The United States, Italy and Spain provided the acute and convalescent COVID-19 samples. In each case, the material was cDNA or gDNA derived from T cells, B-cell-depleted T cells, or PBMCs.

The Seattle site enrolled patients during active infection and followed them longitudinally. The CDR3 length is 16 residues. V lost 1 base and J 2 bases, leaving 14 bases between the germline ends. Per the germline V gene, CDR1 is SEHNR and CDR2 is FQNEAQ (reference sequence). Generated by immunoSEQ multiplex PCR, the TCRdb table keeps only in-frame clones and is missing some. The data hold 250,000 to 300,000 clones, with approximately 87% observed a single time. This receptor was obtained from a woman aged 25 to 39 with COVID-19, enrolled during active disease. Sequenced material: peripheral blood. The chain couples TRBV7-9 to TRBJ2-5; D gene ambiguous. CDR3 nucleotide sequence: TGTGCCAGCAGCTTAGTAGTCCCGAGTCCTCAAGAGACCCAGTACTTC. It encodes CASSLVVPSPQETQYF. The full variable domain, its missing parts supplied by reference TRBV7-9 and TRBJ2-5, is DTGVSQNPRHKITKRGQNVTFRCDPISEHNRLYWYRQTLGQGPEFLTYFQNEAQLEKSRLLSDRFSAERPKGSFSTLEIQRTEQGDSAMYLCASSLVVPSPQETQYFGPGTRLLVL.